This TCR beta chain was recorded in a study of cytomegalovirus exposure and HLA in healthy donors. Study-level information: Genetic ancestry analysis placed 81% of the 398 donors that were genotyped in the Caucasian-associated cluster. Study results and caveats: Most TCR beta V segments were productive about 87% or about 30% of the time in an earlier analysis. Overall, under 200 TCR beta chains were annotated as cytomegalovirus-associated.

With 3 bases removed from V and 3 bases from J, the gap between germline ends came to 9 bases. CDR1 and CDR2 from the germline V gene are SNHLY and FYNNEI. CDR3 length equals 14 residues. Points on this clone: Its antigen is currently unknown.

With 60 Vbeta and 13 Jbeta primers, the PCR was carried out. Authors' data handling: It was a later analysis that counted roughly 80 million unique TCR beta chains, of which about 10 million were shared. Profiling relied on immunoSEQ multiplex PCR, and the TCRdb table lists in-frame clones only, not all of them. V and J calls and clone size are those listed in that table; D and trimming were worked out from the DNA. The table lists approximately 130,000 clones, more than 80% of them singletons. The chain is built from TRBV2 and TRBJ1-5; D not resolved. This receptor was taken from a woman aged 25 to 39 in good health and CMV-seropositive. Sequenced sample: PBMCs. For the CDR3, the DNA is TGTGCCAGCAGTGAGTGGCAGGCCAATCAGCCCCAGCATTTT. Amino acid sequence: CASSEWQANQPQHF.